This T cell receptor (beta chain) was recovered during a study of shared clonotypes between healthy human individuals. For the study at large: The cohort had two women and a few men, ages 18 to 49. The study used three CD4 naive, three CD4 memory, two CD8 naive and one CD8 memory plate per donor. Findings and caveats of the study: Generally, naive subsets (rather than memory subsets) showed larger estimated richness.

Original handling: Junction-only sequences produced by ImmunoSEQ had no quality scores, so filtering differed. TCRdb's table, derived via immunoSEQ multiplex PCR, lists solely in-frame clones and lacks some. V, J and clone size reflect that table, while D and trimming were determined from the DNA. The table includes millions of clones, around nine tenths detected once. The germline V gene encodes CDR1 ENHRY and CDR2 SYGVKD. This CDR3 has 16 residues. The trim removed 7 bases at V and 0 bases at J, leaving 8 bases unmatched. In the case of this clone: Antigen unknown.

The receptor was isolated from a man aged 18 to 30 in good health. The sequenced sample consisted of naive CD4+ T cells sorted from blood. Stated subset: CD45RA+ positively selected. The rearrangement links TRBV10-3 to TRBJ2-2; TRBD2 matches at 7 bases. Here the CDR3 reads CAINSGLTSNTGELFF. CDR3 DNA: TGTGCCATCAACTCGGGACTAACCTCGAACACCGGGGAGCTGTTTTTT.